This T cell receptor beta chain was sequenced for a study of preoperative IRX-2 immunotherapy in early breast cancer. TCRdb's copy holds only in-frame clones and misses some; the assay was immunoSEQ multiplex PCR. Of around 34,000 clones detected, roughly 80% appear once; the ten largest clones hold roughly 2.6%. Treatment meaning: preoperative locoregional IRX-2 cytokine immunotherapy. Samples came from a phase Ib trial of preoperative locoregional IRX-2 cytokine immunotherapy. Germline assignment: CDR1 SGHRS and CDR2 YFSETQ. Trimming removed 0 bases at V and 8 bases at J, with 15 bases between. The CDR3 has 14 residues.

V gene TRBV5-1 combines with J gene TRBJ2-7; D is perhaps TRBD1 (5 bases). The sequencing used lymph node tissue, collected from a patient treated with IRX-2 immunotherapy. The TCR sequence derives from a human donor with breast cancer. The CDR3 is CASSLGDSEWKQYF. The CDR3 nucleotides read TGCGCCAGCAGCTTGGGCGACAGCGAGTGGAAGCAGTACTTC.